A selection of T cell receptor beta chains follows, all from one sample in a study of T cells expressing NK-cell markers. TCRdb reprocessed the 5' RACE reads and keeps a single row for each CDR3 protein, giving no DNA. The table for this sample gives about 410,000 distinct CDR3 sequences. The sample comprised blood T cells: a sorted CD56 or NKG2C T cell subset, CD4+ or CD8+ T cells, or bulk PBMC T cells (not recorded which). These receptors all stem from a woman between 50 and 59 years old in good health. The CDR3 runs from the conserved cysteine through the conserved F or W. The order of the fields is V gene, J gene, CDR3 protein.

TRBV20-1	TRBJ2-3	CSARIGGNTDTQYF
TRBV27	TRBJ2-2	CASSLRTGTGELFF
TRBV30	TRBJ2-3	CAWSPGGVGTDTQYF
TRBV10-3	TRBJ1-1	CAITPIGPPNTEAFF
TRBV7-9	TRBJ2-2	CASSLVGSRQFSTGELFF
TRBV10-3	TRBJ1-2	CAISEVDNYGYTF
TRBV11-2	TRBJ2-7	CASSFNRGPSYEQYF
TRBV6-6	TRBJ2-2	CASSYGRQGRGNTGELFF
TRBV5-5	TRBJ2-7	CASSFLPAGGLGPHEQYF
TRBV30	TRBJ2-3	CAWSPMGLAASAYTQYF
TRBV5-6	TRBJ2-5	CASSLTGSGQETQYF
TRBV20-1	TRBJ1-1	CSARVIKKTNTEAFF
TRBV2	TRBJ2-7	CASSEGLGQGARESEQYF
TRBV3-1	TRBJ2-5	CASSQKDLGPTETQYF
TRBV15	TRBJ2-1	CATSSRGGLDNEQFF
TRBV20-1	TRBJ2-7	CSAPKLRTGSYEQYF